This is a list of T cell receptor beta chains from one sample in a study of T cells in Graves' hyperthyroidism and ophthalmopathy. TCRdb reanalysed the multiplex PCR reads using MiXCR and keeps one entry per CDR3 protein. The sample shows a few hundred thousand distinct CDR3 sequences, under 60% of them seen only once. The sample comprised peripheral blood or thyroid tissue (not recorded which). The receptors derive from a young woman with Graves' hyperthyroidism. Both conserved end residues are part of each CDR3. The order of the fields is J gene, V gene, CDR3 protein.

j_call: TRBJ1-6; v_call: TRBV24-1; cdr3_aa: CATSDWTGAPLHF
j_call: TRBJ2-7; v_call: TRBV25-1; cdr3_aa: CASSLSGSEQYF
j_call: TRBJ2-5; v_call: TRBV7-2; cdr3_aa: CASSWYFPTGGETQYF
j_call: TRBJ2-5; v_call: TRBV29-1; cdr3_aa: CSVATGTGQETQYF
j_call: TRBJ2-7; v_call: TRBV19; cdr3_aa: CASSIREAPYEQYF
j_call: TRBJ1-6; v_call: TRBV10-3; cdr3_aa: CAISEMGNSPLHF
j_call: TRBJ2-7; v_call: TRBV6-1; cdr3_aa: CASRQALEDGSYEQYF
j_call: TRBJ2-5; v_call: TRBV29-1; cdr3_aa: CSVAGRRETQYF
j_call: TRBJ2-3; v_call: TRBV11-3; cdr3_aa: CASILEGGDTQYF
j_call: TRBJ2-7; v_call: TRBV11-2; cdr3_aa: CASSLDPGLNYEQYF
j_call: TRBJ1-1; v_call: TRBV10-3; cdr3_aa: CAISDLGTEAFF
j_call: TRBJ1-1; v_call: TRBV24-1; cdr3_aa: CATSASTGTNTEAFF
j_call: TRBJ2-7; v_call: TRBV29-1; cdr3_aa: CSVSGLAASSYEQYF
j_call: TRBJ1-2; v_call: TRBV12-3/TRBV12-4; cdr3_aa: CASSFGLPEGYGYTF
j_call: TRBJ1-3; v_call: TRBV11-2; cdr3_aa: CASNPNRLGNTIYF
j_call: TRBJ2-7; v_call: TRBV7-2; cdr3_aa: CASSRSTDRGGEQYF
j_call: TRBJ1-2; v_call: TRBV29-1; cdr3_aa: CSVELQYGYTF
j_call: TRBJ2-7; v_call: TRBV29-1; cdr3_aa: CSVVGRNYGEQYF
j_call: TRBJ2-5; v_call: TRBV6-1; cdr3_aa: CASGRPGSQETQYF
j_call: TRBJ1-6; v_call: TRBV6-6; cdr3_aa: CASSWRVNSPLHF
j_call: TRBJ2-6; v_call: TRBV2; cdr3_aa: CASSGPTGHSGANVLTF
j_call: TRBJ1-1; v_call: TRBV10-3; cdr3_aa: CASSPPRRTNTEAFF
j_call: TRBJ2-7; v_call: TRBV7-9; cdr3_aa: CASSLSVLFSYEQYF
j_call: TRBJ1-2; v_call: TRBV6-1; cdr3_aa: CASRTRERYGYTF
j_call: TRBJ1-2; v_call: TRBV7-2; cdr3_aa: CASSLVSGAGYTF
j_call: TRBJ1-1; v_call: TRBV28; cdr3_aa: CASSPQGALNTEAFF